The clone carrying this T cell receptor beta chain occurred once. A multiplex PCR was run with 60 Vbeta primers and 13 Jbeta primers. The table came from immunoSEQ multiplex PCR; TCRdb's copy has only in-frame clones and leaves some out. The sample shows 150,000 to 180,000 clones, about 80% of them seen only once. This sample stems from a study of cytomegalovirus exposure and HLA in healthy donors. About the research overall: Of all 400 or so donors who were genotyped, roughly 83% belonged to the Caucasian-associated ancestry cluster.

Germline V gives CDR1 MDHEN, CDR2 SYDVKM. The V end lost 5 bases, the J end lost 7 bases, and 21 bases lay between the germline ends. This CDR3 region has 15 residues. This sequence originates from a man aged 25-40 years in good health and CMV-seropositive. What was sequenced was PBMCs. The J gene is TRBJ2-7, the V gene TRBV28, with a weak D call TRBD2 (6 bases). This chain's CDR3 is CASSPTRDWMKEQYF. DNA for the CDR3: TGTGCCAGCAGTCCCACGCGGGACTGGATGAAAGAGCAGTACTTC.